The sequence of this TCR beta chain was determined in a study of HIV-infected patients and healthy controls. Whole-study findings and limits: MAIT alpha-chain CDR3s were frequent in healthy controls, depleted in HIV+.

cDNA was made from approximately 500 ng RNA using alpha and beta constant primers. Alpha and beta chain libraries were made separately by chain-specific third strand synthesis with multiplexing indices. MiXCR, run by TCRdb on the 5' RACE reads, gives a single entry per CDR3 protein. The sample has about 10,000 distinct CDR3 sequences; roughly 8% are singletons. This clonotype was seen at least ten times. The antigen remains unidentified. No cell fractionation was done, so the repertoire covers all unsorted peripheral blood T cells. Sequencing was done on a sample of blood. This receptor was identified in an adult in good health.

The CDR3, as DNA: TGCAGTGCTACAAGACTAGCGGGAGGGCTGAGCTCCTACAATGAGCAGTTCTTC. This gives the protein CSATRLAGGLSSYNEQFF. The chain recombines TRBV20-1 with TRBJ2-1, with 14 bases lining up with TRBD2. Germline CDR1 reads DFQATT; CDR2 reads SNEGSKA (reference sequence). Trimming took 4 bases from V and 0 from J; bases not matched to a gene: 8. This CDR3 region has 18 residues.